The 12 T cell receptor beta chains listed next were all sequenced from one sample in a study of Tregs in tolerant kidney transplant recipients. Using immunoSEQ multiplex PCR, the repertoire was profiled, and TCRdb retains in-frame clones only, with some absent. In the table there are some 70,000 clones, roughly 92% of which are singletons. The sequencing here drew on CD8+ T cells from blood, taken before the transplant. All receptors derive from a human donor who received a combined kidney and bone marrow transplant.

The V gene is TRBV11-2, the J gene TRBJ2-7; D unresolved. This CDR3 region has 13 residues. Trimming shortened V by 5 bases and J by 3 bases, and 11 bases separated the two germline ends. Germline-derived CDR1 and CDR2 are SGHAT and FQNNGV. CDR3 loop: CASSPGTDYEQYF. In DNA form, the CDR3 reads TGTGCCAGCAGCCCGGGTACCGACTACGAGCAGTACTTC.

V and J are TRBV9 and TRBJ1-1; 7 bases align to TRBD1. Germline-derived CDR1 and CDR2 are SGDLS and YYNGEE. This CDR3 has 13 amino acids. V was clipped by 4 bases and J by 6 bases; unmatched bases: 6. CDR3 sequence reads: CASSPQGPPEAFF. In DNA, the CDR3 is TGTGCCAGCAGCCCACAGGGGCCCCCTGAAGCTTTCTTT.

The V gene is TRBV30, the J gene TRBJ1-2; weak D call: TRBD1 (5 bases). The germline V gene has CDR1 GTSNPN and CDR2 SVGIG (reference sequence). Trimming pared 7 bases from V and 4 bases from J, leaving 10 bases between. The CDR3 runs 11 residues. The CDR3 sequence is CALTEIYGYTF. In DNA, the CDR3 is TGTGCCTTGACAGAAATCTATGGCTACACCTTC.

This clone was counted once. The chain couples TRBV9 to TRBJ2-7; 7 nucleotides align to TRBD2. Germline V CDR1 and CDR2: SGDLS, YYNGEE. The length of the CDR3 is 15 residues. V gave up 4 bases and J gave up 5 bases; unmatched junction bases: 12. The CDR3 sequence is CASSPWEGLTDEQYF. CDR3 sequence (DNA): TGTGCCAGCAGCCCCTGGGAGGGGTTGACCGACGAGCAGTACTTC. Full variable domain (remainder filled in from reference TRBV9 and TRBJ2-7): DSGVTQTPKHLITATGQRVTLRCSPRSGDLSVYWYQQSLDQGLQFLIQYYNGEERAKGNILERFSAQQFPDLHSELNLSSLELGDSALYFCASSPWEGLTDEQYFGPGTRLTVT.

V and J are TRBV5-8 and TRBJ1-1, with a tentative D call TRBD1 (6 bases). Trimming stripped 1 base from V and 11 bases from J, with 15 bases between. This CDR3 contains 13 residues. Germline V gives CDR1 SGHTS, CDR2 YDEGEE. CDR3 DNA sequence: TGTGCCAGCAGCTTGATTAGGGGGTTGGAGGCTTTCTTT. Residues: CASSLIRGLEAFF. The full variable domain, completed using reference TRBV5-8 and TRBJ1-1, is EAGVTQSPTHLIKTRGQQATLRCSPISGHTSVYWYQQALGLGLQFLLWYDEGEERNRGNFPPRFSGRQFPNYSSELNVNALELEDSALYLCASSLIRGLEAFFGQGTRLTVV.

The chain has TRBV19 and TRBJ2-5; the D is unclear. CDR1 is LNHDA and CDR2 is SQIVND in the germline V gene (reference sequence). V lost 1 base, J lost 5 bases, and 5 bases lay in between. The CDR3 is made up of 12 amino acids. The CDR3 protein is CASSIGMETQYF. DNA for the CDR3: TGTGCCAGTAGTATAGGTATGGAGACCCAGTACTTC. Supplemented by reference TRBV19 and TRBJ2-5, the full variable domain reads DGGITQSPKYLFRKEGQNVTLSCEQNLNHDAMYWYRQDPGQGLRLIYYSQIVNDFQKGDIAEGYSVSREKKESFPLTVTSAQKNPTAFYLCASSIGMETQYFGPGTRLLVL.

As for this clone: One end of the junction fails to match germline, which may point to a read error. The chain links TRBV19 to TRBJ1-1; tentative D call: TRBD1 (6 bases). Germline values: CDR1 LNHDA, CDR2 SQIVND (reference sequence). There are 13 residues in the CDR3. DNA of the CDR3: TGTGCCAGTCGTGGGGGCACGAACACTGAAGTTTTCTTT. Its protein product is CASRGGTNTEVFF.

This sequence joins TRBV7-9 and TRBJ2-7; 8 bases line up with TRBD1. Trimming cost V 5 bases and J 4 bases; bases outside gene matches: 4. This CDR3 is built from 13 residues. The germline V gene has CDR1 SEHNR and CDR2 FQNEAQ (reference sequence). In nucleotides, the CDR3 is TGTGCCAGCAGCGCAGGGGGCTCTTACGAGCAGTACTTC. Translated: CASSAGGSYEQYF. Variable domain in full (rest from reference TRBV7-9 and TRBJ2-7): DTGVSQNPRHKITKRGQNVTFRCDPISEHNRLYWYRQTLGQGPEFLTYFQNEAQLEKSRLLSDRFSAERPKGSFSTLEIQRTEQGDSAMYLCASSAGGSYEQYFGPGTRLTVT.

To note about this clone: This sample includes further DNA sequences coding for the same CDR3. The gene calls are TRBV19 and TRBJ1-6; D is uncertain. The V end lost 0 bases, the J end lost 13 bases, and 16 bases lay between the germline ends. CDR3 length equals 15 residues. Germline lookup yields CDR1 LNHDA and CDR2 SQIVND (reference sequence). CDR3 coding DNA: TGTGCCAGTAGTATAGAGGAGGGATGGAACTCCCCCCTCCACTTT. Its translation: CASSIEEGWNSPLHF. Full variable domain (remainder filled in from reference TRBV19 and TRBJ1-6): DGGITQSPKYLFRKEGQNVTLSCEQNLNHDAMYWYRQDPGQGLRLIYYSQIVNDFQKGDIAEGYSVSREKKESFPLTVTSAQKNPTAFYLCASSIEEGWNSPLHFGNGTRLTVT.

V gene TRBV5-1 combines with J gene TRBJ2-7, with D possibly matching TRBD1 (5 bases). The CDR3 is made up of 14 amino acids. The ends were cut back, 0 bases at V and 3 bases at J, with 10 bases in the middle. In germline, CDR1 is SGHRS, CDR2 YFSETQ. In nucleotides, the CDR3 is TGCGCCAGCAGCTTGGGTAGGGGAAACTACGAGCAGTACTTC. Its protein product is CASSLGRGNYEQYF.

The rearrangement joins TRBV29-1 to TRBJ2-7; no firm D call. CDR1 and CDR2 (germline): SQVTM, ANQGSEA. The CDR3 is made up of 14 amino acids. With 3 bases removed from V and 0 bases from J, the gap between germline ends came to 12 bases. The CDR3 sequence: CSVERQKHSYEQYF. The CDR3 coding sequence is TGCAGCGTTGAGCGGCAGAAGCACTCCTACGAGCAGTACTTC.

The chain couples TRBV9 to TRBJ2-1; D is undetermined. V lost 0 bases and J 4 bases, leaving 11 bases between the germline ends. This CDR3 contains 15 residues. The germline CDR1 and CDR2 sequences are SGDLS and YYNGEE. The CDR3: CASSVGGSNYNEQFF. CDR3 coding DNA: TGTGCCAGCAGCGTAGGCGGTAGCAATTACAATGAGCAGTTCTTC. Based on the CDR3 plus reference TRBV9 and TRBJ2-1, the full variable domain is DSGVTQTPKHLITATGQRVTLRCSPRSGDLSVYWYQQSLDQGLQFLIQYYNGEERAKGNILERFSAQQFPDLHSELNLSSLELGDSALYFCASSVGGSNYNEQFFGPGTRLTVL.